This passage covers 23 T cell receptor beta chains from one sample sequenced in a study of cytomegalovirus exposure and HLA in healthy donors. Primers for the PCR totalled 60 Vbeta and 13 Jbeta. The repertoire was sequenced with immunoSEQ multiplex PCR; TCRdb's copy has only in-frame clones and lacks some. Among under 150,000 clones listed, about 79% were seen once. Sequencing was done on a sample of PBMCs. The receptors were sampled from a man aged 18 to 29 in good health and CMV-seronegative.

The chain links TRBV9 to TRBJ2-1, with D possibly TRBD2 on 5 matching bases. Trimming removed 3 bases at V and 1 base at J, with 11 bases between. CDR1 and CDR2 from the germline V gene are SGDLS and YYNGEE. The CDR3 sequence is 15 residues long. CDR3 loop: CASSATSRSYNEQFF. The CDR3 bases are TGTGCCAGCAGCGCTACTAGTCGGTCCTACAATGAGCAGTTCTTC.

The rearrangement uses TRBV7-2 and TRBJ1-4; D might be TRBD1 (5 bases). The CDR3 has 14 residues. Germline V gene data show CDR1 as SGHTA and CDR2 as FQGNSA. V lost 4 bases and J lost 7, with 13 bases in between. This chain's CDR3 is CASSSTWGGEKLFF. The CDR3 coding sequence is TGTGCCAGCAGCTCAACGTGGGGGGGTGAAAAACTGTTTTTT.

The chain uses TRBV5-8 and TRBJ2-1; D gene unclear. From germline, CDR1 is SGHTS and CDR2 YDEGEE. Trimming removed 0 bases at V and 7 bases at J, with 11 bases between. This CDR3 is built from 14 residues. This chain's CDR3 is CASSLGQWQNEQFF. In DNA form, the CDR3 reads TGTGCCAGCAGCTTGGGCCAGTGGCAGAATGAGCAGTTCTTC.

The rearrangement joins TRBV28 to TRBJ2-7; 12 bases align to TRBD2. J was trimmed by 13 bases and V by 9 bases; bases with no gene match: 19. This CDR3 is 15 amino acids long. Germline CDR1 and CDR2: MDHEN and SYDVKM. CDR3 amino acids: CASQTGTSGSLPGYF. The DNA for the CDR3 is TGTGCCAGTCAGACCGGGACTAGCGGGTCTCTCCCCGGTTACTTC.

The V and J genes are TRBV19 and TRBJ2-7, with D unclear. The CDR3 loop spans 13 amino acids. Germline V gives CDR1 LNHDA, CDR2 SQIVND (reference sequence). V was cut by 8 bases and J by 0 bases, with 11 bases left in between. The CDR3 loop reads CASATRDSYEQYF. In DNA, the CDR3 is TGTGCCAGTGCAACCCGAGACTCCTACGAGCAGTACTTC.

The chain carries TRBV4-2 and TRBJ2-7; the D gene is possibly TRBD2 (6 bases). Trimming took off 0 bases at V and 3 bases at J, with 12 bases between the two ends. Germline assignment: CDR1 LGHNA and CDR2 YNFKEQ. The CDR3 is made up of 15 amino acids. The chain's CDR3 is CASSQDERARYEQYF. The DNA for the CDR3 is TGTGCCAGCAGCCAAGATGAGCGGGCCCGCTACGAGCAGTACTTC.

The chain joins TRBV19 to TRBJ1-3; 8 nucleotides match TRBD1. CDR3 length: 14 residues. Unmatched junction bases numbered 4, after V lost 9 bases and J lost 0 bases. CDR1 is LNHDA and CDR2 is SQIVND in the germline V gene (reference sequence). The CDR3 loop reads CASNRGDSGNTIYF. The DNA for the CDR3 is TGTGCCAGCAACAGGGGGGACTCTGGAAACACCATATATTTT.

V is TRBV28 and J is TRBJ2-7; 11 nucleotides agree with TRBD2. The CDR3 is 16 amino acids. V lost 5 bases to trimming and J lost 7 bases; unmatched junction nucleotides: 13. Looked up from germline, CDR1 is MDHEN and CDR2 is SYDVKM. CDR3 loop: CASSDPGLAASGEQYF. The CDR3 nucleotides are TGTGCCAGCAGTGACCCGGGACTAGCGGCCAGTGGGGAGCAGTACTTC.

The chain joins TRBV11-1 to TRBJ2-1; 7 nucleotides align to TRBD2. V trimming: 1 base; J trimming: 6 bases; junction bases outside the gene matches: 6. This CDR3 has 15 amino acids. Germline V lookup: CDR1 SGHAT, CDR2 FQDESV (reference sequence). CDR3 loop: CASSLGLARTNEQFF. The CDR3 DNA sequence: TGTGCCAGCAGCTTAGGACTAGCCCGAACCAATGAGCAGTTCTTC.

The V call is TRBV6-5, the J call TRBJ2-7; 8 nucleotides align to TRBD1. Trimming removed 2 bases from V and 2 bases from J; junction bases left unmatched: 5. CDR1 is MNHEY, CDR2 SVGAGI, per germline. The CDR3 sequence is 15 residues long. The CDR3 here is CASSYRDRPAYEQYF. CDR3 in DNA: TGTGCCAGCAGTTACAGGGACAGGCCAGCCTACGAGCAGTACTTC.

This chain joins TRBV5-1 and TRBJ2-1; D gene uncertain. Germline CDR1 reads SGHRS; CDR2 reads YFSETQ. CDR3 size: 14 residues. The V end was cut by 0 bases, the J end by 3 bases, with 7 bases between. CDR3 nucleotide sequence: TGCGCCAGCAGCTTGGGACAAAACTACAATGAGCAGTTCTTC. It translates to CASSLGQNYNEQFF.

This chain connects TRBV7-2 to TRBJ2-3; the D gene is possibly TRBD2 (5 bases). The germline V gene encodes CDR1 SGHTA and CDR2 FQGNSA. The ends were cut back, 5 bases at V and 3 bases at J, with 18 bases in the middle. The CDR3 has 16 residues. CDR3: CASSRILVLGTDTQYF. The CDR3 DNA reads TGTGCCAGCAGCAGAATACTAGTTCTCGGGACAGATACGCAGTATTTT.

The chain uses TRBV30 and TRBJ2-1; D may be TRBD1 (6 bases). CDR3 length: 14 amino acids. Trimming took off 6 bases at V and 4 bases at J, with 16 bases between the two ends. CDR1 is GTSNPN, CDR2 SVGIG, per germline (reference sequence). The CDR3 nucleotides are TGTGCCTGTACCACAGGGCAACTTTACAATGAGCAGTTCTTC. Its protein product is CACTTGQLYNEQFF. Full variable domain (missing parts from reference TRBV30 and TRBJ2-1): SQTIHQWPATLVQPVGSPLSLECTVEGTSNPNLYWYRQAAGRGLQLLFYSVGIGQISSEVPQNLSASRPQDRQFILSSKKLLLSDSGFYLCACTTGQLYNEQFFGPGTRLTVL.

The chain uses TRBV7-8 and TRBJ2-7, with TRBD1 as a possible D gene (6 bases). Trimming removed 1 base from V and 0 bases from J, with 10 bases in between. The germline V gene has CDR1 SGHVS and CDR2 FQNEAQ. The CDR3 has 15 residues. CDR3 amino acids: CASSLGRGPSYEQYV. CDR3 DNA: TGTGCCAGCAGCTTAGGCAGGGGTCCCTCCTACGAGCAGTACGTC.

This clone was observed a few times. The CDR3 is CASSQGGLADSYEQYF. The CDR3 DNA sequence: TGTGCCAGCAGCCAAGGTGGGCTAGCGGACTCCTACGAGCAGTACTTC. This rearrangement joins TRBV4-2 to TRBJ2-7; 7 bases agree with TRBD2. CDR3 length: 16 amino acids. Germline CDR1 reads LGHNA; CDR2 reads YNFKEQ. The ends lost 1 base at V and 0 bases at J; junction bases unmatched: 6.

V and J are TRBV30 and TRBJ2-6; 8 nucleotides line up with TRBD1. The CDR3 totals 16 residues. V was pared by 5 bases and J by 0 bases, with 6 bases of the junction left unmatched. CDR1 and CDR2 (germline): GTSNPN, SVGIG (reference sequence). CDR3 sequence (DNA): TGTGCCTGGGACAGGGGTTCCAGCTCTGGGGCCAACGTCCTGACTTTC. Protein: CAWDRGSSSGANVLTF.

J is TRBJ2-1 and V is TRBV11-2; maybe TRBD1 (5 bases). In germline, CDR1 is SGHAT, CDR2 FQNNGV. V lost 3 bases to trimming and J lost 0 bases, with 15 bases between them. The CDR3 consists of 17 residues. The CDR3 spells CASSLGRPSSSYNEQFF. The CDR3 nucleotides read TGTGCCAGCAGCTTGGGGCGGCCCTCGAGCTCCTACAATGAGCAGTTCTTC.

Comments on this clone: The junction shows a germline mismatch at one end, possibly a read error. The rearrangement links TRBV7-6 to TRBJ1-3; the match to TRBD1 covers 8 bases. The CDR3 length is 18 residues. CDR1 SGHVS and CDR2 FNYEAQ come from the germline V gene. CDR3 loop: CASSLGTGQGWSANTIYF. The DNA of the CDR3 is TGTGCCAGCAGCTTAGGGACCGGACAGGGATGGTCTGCAAACACCATATATTTT.

The genes are TRBV6-5 and TRBJ1-2; D is ambiguous. The CDR3 extends over 14 amino acids. The V end lost 0 bases, the J end lost 4 bases, and 9 bases lay between the germline ends. Germline loops: CDR1 MNHEY, CDR2 SVGAGI. This CDR3 reads CASSYSAESYGYTF. CDR3 DNA: TGTGCCAGCAGTTACTCGGCCGAATCCTATGGCTACACCTTC.

This rearrangement joins TRBV5-1 to TRBJ2-3, with TRBD2 matching 7 bases. Germline V gene lookup returns CDR1 SGHRS and CDR2 YFSETQ. Trimming took 0 bases from V and 4 from J; bases not matched to a gene: 8. This CDR3 has 16 residues. The CDR3 DNA is TGCGCCAGCAGCTTGGGCGGGAGCGCTAGGGCAGATACGCAGTATTTT. It translates to CASSLGGSARADTQYF.

The genes are TRBV15 and TRBJ1-5; 9 bases agree with TRBD1. CDR1 and CDR2 (germline): LNHNV, YYDKDF (reference sequence). V lost 2 bases and J lost 3; bases outside the gene matches: 5. This CDR3 spans 16 amino acids. The chain's CDR3 is CATSRRGQGNNQPQHF. CDR3 bases: TGTGCCACCAGCAGACGGGGACAGGGAAACAATCAGCCCCAGCATTTT.

The rearrangement joins TRBV4-3 to TRBJ2-7; 11 bases are shared with TRBD2. Germline values: CDR1 LGHNA, CDR2 YSLEER. The V segment lost 1 base and the J segment 4 bases; nucleotides outside the gene matches: 3. The CDR3 is 15 residues long. The CDR3 nucleotides read TGCGCCAGCAGCCAAGTTACTAGCGGGAGTTACGAGCAGTACTTC. Translating gives CASSQVTSGSYEQYF.

The CDR3 DNA is TGCGCCAGCAGCCCCCCGGGACAGATGAAAAACATTCAGTACTTC. Translating it yields CASSPPGQMKNIQYF. This sequence joins TRBV5-1 and TRBJ2-4; 7 nucleotides match TRBD1. The CDR3 has 15 amino acids. J lost 4 bases, V lost 4 bases, and 8 bases had no gene match. Germline V gene data show CDR1 as SGHRS and CDR2 as YFSETQ.